The 17 T cell receptor beta chains listed next were all sequenced from one sample in a study of STAT5B mutations in CD4+ large granular lymphocyte leukemia. Sequenced by immunoSEQ multiplex PCR; TCRdb stores in-frame clones only, minus some. This table holds 22,000 or so clones, 82% found once. The material sequenced was CD4+ T cells from blood buffy coats. The receptors here all came from a human donor in good health.

The V and J genes are TRBV7-2 and TRBJ2-6; D is undetermined. CDR3 size: 19 residues. Germline CDR1 SGHTA, CDR2 FQGNSA. Trimming took off 0 bases at V and 0 bases at J, with 15 bases between the two ends. CDR3 nucleotides: TGTGCCAGCAGCTTAGCATTGCGACCACCCAACTCTGGGGCCAACGTCCTGACTTTC. Protein product: CASSLALRPPNSGANVLTF.

This chain links TRBV15 with TRBJ2-5; TRBD1 agrees at 7 bases. The germline V gene encodes CDR1 LNHNV and CDR2 YYDKDF (reference sequence). The CDR3 loop spans 15 amino acids. The V segment lost 1 base and the J segment 5 bases; nucleotides outside the gene matches: 7. CDR3 in DNA: TGTGCCACCAGCAGAGCGGGACAGTTTAAGGAGACCCAGTACTTC. It encodes CATSRAGQFKETQYF.

CDR3 protein: CASSFGSQETQYF. The DNA of the CDR3 is TGTGCCAGCAGCTTCGGCAGTCAAGAGACCCAGTACTTC. V and J are TRBV7-2 and TRBJ2-5; D gene unclear. V gave up 3 bases and J gave up 2 bases, with 7 bases separating them. There are 13 residues in the CDR3. Germline V gives CDR1 SGHTA, CDR2 FQGNSA. Full variable domain (rest looked up from reference TRBV7-2 and TRBJ2-5): GAGVSQSPSNKVTEKGKDVELRCDPISGHTALYWYRQSLGQGLEFLIYFQGNSAPDKSGLPSDRFSAERTGGSVSTLTIQRTQQEDSAVYLCASSFGSQETQYFGPGTRLLVL.

This clone was seen a few times. The chain is built from TRBV7-8 and TRBJ1-1; a possible D gene is TRBD1 (5 bases). Germline V gene lookup returns CDR1 SGHVS and CDR2 FQNEAQ. The CDR3 sequence is 15 residues long. The V end was cut by 5 bases, the J end by 7 bases, with 20 bases between. As DNA, the CDR3 is TGTGCCAGCAGCAGGTTTGTCGGGGGAAGTGGTGAAGCTTTCTTT. Protein product: CASSRFVGGSGEAFF. The full variable domain, its missing parts supplied by reference TRBV7-8 and TRBJ1-1, is GAGVSQSPRYKVAKRGQDVALRCDPISGHVSLFWYQQALGQGPEFLTYFQNEAQLDKSGLPSDRFFAERPEGSVSTLKIQRTQQEDSAVYLCASSRFVGGSGEAFFGQGTRLTVV.

The V call is TRBV19, the J call TRBJ1-5, with unresolved D. V lost 0 bases, J lost 7 bases, and 7 bases lay in between. The CDR3 consists of 13 residues. Germline CDR1 is LNHDA and CDR2 is SQIVND (reference sequence). The CDR3 DNA reads as TGTGCCAGTAGTATAGAGGCGATCCAGCCCCAGCATTTT. Translation gives CASSIEAIQPQHF.

This clone was counted between two and nine times. The rearrangement joins TRBV7-8 to TRBJ1-6, with D possibly TRBD1 on 5 matching bases. The V end lost 1 base, the J end lost 11 bases, and 15 bases lay between the germline ends. The germline V gene has CDR1 SGHVS and CDR2 FQNEAQ. The CDR3 extends over 15 amino acids. CDR3 sequence (DNA): TGTGCCAGCAGCTTAGAGAAGGGGCCTCGGGCACCCCTCCACTTT. Its translation is CASSLEKGPRAPLHF.

The chain links TRBV28 to TRBJ1-5; 7 bases are shared with TRBD1. Losses at the gene ends were 5 bases for V and 6 bases for J; bases not matched to a gene: 4. From germline, CDR1 is MDHEN and CDR2 SYDVKM. The CDR3 has 13 residues. The CDR3 DNA reads TGTGCCAGCAGTGTACAGGGGCCTCAGCCCCAGCATTTT. Translation: CASSVQGPQPQHF.

CDR3 nucleotides: TGTGCCAGCAGTTTAAGTGCTCAGCCCCAGCATTTT. Its translation is CASSLSAQPQHF. The chain combines TRBV28 with TRBJ1-5; the D is unclear. The V and J ends lost 2 bases and 6 bases respectively, with 5 bases between them. This CDR3 comprises 12 residues. Germline loops: CDR1 MDHEN, CDR2 SYDVKM.

The rearrangement joins TRBV19 to TRBJ2-2, with 8 bases that match TRBD2. Germline V lookup: CDR1 LNHDA, CDR2 SQIVND (reference sequence). The trim removed 6 bases at V and 8 bases at J, leaving 17 bases unmatched. This CDR3 is built from 17 residues. The CDR3 is CASSPPGGGGYGGELFF. The DNA of the CDR3 is TGTGCCAGTAGCCCCCCGGGTGGCGGGGGGTACGGTGGGGAGCTGTTTTTT.

This clone is a singleton in its sample. This rearrangement joins TRBV27 to TRBJ2-2; no firm D call. Germline CDR1 is MNHEY and CDR2 is SMNVEV (reference sequence). Trimming stripped 7 bases from V and 0 bases from J, with 6 bases between. The CDR3 consists of 13 residues. The CDR3 reads CASNSTNTGELFF. The CDR3 nucleotides are TGTGCCAGCAATTCTACGAACACCGGGGAGCTGTTTTTT.

The chain is built from TRBV14 and TRBJ2-1; TRBD2 aligns across 9 bases. The J segment lost 2 bases and the V segment lost 4 bases, leaving 6 bases of the junction unmatched. CDR3 size: 16 residues. Per the germline V gene, CDR1 is SGHDN and CDR2 is FVKESK. The CDR3 DNA reads as TGTGCCAGCAGCCGGGGAGGGACTAGCACCTACAATGAGCAGTTCTTC. It codes for CASSRGGTSTYNEQFF.

This sequence joins TRBV14 and TRBJ2-7; 7 bases are shared with TRBD2. The CDR3 runs 19 residues. After removal of 0 bases from V and 4 bases from J, the junction contained 18 bases not matched to a gene. In germline, CDR1 is SGHDN, CDR2 FVKESK. The CDR3 DNA sequence: TGTGCCAGCAGCCAAGACCCCTTCACCTATGCGGGAGAGGGTTACGAGCAGTACTTC. Its translation: CASSQDPFTYAGEGYEQYF.

This chain joins TRBV4-1 and TRBJ1-6, with D maybe TRBD1 (5 bases). CDR3 length: 14 residues. CDR1 and CDR2 (germline): MGHRA, YSYEKL. V gave up 1 base and J gave up 10 bases, with 11 bases separating them. The CDR3 DNA follows: TGCGCCAGCAGCCAAGTGGACATAGCGTCACCCCTCCACTTT. Translating gives CASSQVDIASPLHF.

This chain uses TRBV5-1 with TRBJ2-5; TRBD2 matches at 7 bases. The J call could be wrong; TRBJ2-7 is a better fit for the DNA end. In germline, CDR1 is SGHRS, CDR2 YFSETQ. There are 14 residues in the CDR3. DNA of the CDR3: TGCGCCAGCAGCTTGGGAGCGGGGTTTCGCGAGCAGTACTTC. Residues: CASSLGAGFREQYF.

To note about this clone: Relative to the germline gene, one junction end is altered; a read error may explain this. The chain carries TRBV4-3 and TRBJ2-7, with D possibly TRBD1 on 6 matching bases. The CDR3 spans 14 residues. Germline V gene lookup returns CDR1 LGHNA and CDR2 YSLEER. The CDR3 DNA sequence: TGCGCTAGCAGCCAAGCGACAGGAGAATACGGGCAGTACTTC. As protein: CASSQATGEYGQYF.

The chain employs TRBV5-5 and TRBJ1-5, with 10 positions matching TRBD1. CDR1 and CDR2 from the germline V gene are SGHKS and YYEKEE (reference sequence). This CDR3 comprises 18 residues. V dropped 2 bases and J dropped 1; count of bases not matched to a gene: 9. CDR3 protein: CASSFIGQGVLSNQPQHF. For the CDR3, the DNA is TGTGCCAGCAGCTTTATAGGACAGGGGGTTCTAAGCAATCAGCCCCAGCATTTT.

The rearrangement uses TRBV18 and TRBJ2-3; D is unclear. Trimming stripped 0 bases from V and 6 bases from J, with 10 bases between. Germline CDR1 is KGHSH and CDR2 is LQKENI. This CDR3 spans 14 amino acids. The CDR3 DNA follows: TGTGCCAGCTCACCACCGAACTCCAGGGATACGCAGTATTTT. It is translated as CASSPPNSRDTQYF.